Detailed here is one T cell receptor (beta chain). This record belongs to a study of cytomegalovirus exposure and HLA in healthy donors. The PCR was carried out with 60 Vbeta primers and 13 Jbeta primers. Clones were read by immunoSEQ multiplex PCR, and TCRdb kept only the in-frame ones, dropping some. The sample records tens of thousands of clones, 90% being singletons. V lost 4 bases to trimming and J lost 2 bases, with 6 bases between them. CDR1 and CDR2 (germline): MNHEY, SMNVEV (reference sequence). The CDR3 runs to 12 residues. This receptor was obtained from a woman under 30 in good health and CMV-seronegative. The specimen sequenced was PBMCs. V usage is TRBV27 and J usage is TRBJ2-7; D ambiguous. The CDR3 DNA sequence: TGTGCCAGCAGTTCGCGTGCCTACGAGCAGTACTTC. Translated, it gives CASSSRAYEQYF.